This T cell receptor (beta chain) came from a study of blood T cell repertoires in COVID-19. For the study at large: PBMCs, B-cell-depleted T cells, or T cells were the source of the cDNA or gDNA that made up the material.

CDR3 length: 13 residues. The ends were cut back, 4 bases at V and 0 bases at J, with 6 bases in the middle. CDR1 and CDR2 from the germline V gene are MNHEY and SMNVEV (reference sequence). Per the authors' pipeline: Nucleated cell number was recorded as an estimate derived from reference gene primer amplification. The repertoire was sequenced with immunoSEQ multiplex PCR; TCRdb's copy has only in-frame clones and lacks some. V and J calls and clone size are copied from that table; D and trimming were computed from the DNA. The data contain about 280,000 clones, more than 75% of them seen just once; the ten biggest clones take up roughly 2.1%.

The sequencing sample was made of peripheral blood. The receptor was derived from a woman in her 30s who had recovered from COVID-19. This chain links TRBV27 with TRBJ1-2, with no clear D. Here the CDR3 DNA reads TGTGCCAGCAGTTCCGCAGCTAACTATGGCTACACCTTC. Translating gives CASSSAANYGYTF.